This T cell receptor (beta chain) comes out of a study of blood T cells in healthy people across ages. CDR1 is LNHDA and CDR2 is SQIVND in the germline V gene (reference sequence). The CDR3 covers 15 residues. The ends lost 6 bases at V and 7 bases at J; junction bases unmatched: 10. For the second PCR, which ran for 7 to 11 cycles, a sample-barcoded 5' primer and a J-beta primer mix were used. MiXCR, run by TCRdb on the 5' RACE reads, gives a single entry per CDR3 protein. The sample contains 600,000 or so distinct CDR3 sequences, roughly 21% of which appear only once. This clonotype was seen a handful of times.

The TCR was taken from a man between 65 and 85 years old in good health. The sequencing input was blood. This chain joins TRBV19 and TRBJ2-1; 9 bases align to TRBD1. CDR3 in DNA: TGTGCCAGTAGGGGGACCGGGACAGGGAATAATGAGCAGTTCTTC. It translates to CASRGTGTGNNEQFF.